The clone carrying this T cell receptor (beta chain) was seen at least ten times. Its target is unknown. TCRdb reprocessed the PCR reads via MiXCR. The top ten hold roughly 4.4% of the sample, which has 20,000 to 25,000 clones, 20% to 25% seen once. The record originates from a study of metastatic and nonmetastatic thyroid tumors. Whole-study findings and limits: Patients with malignant thyroid tumors reportedly had significantly higher TCR beta diversity than those with benign nodules, in blood and tumor.

The CDR3 runs 14 residues. V lost 1 base, J lost 9 bases, and 13 bases lay in between. Per the germline V gene, CDR1 is SEHNR and CDR2 is FQNEAQ (reference sequence). Nobody among the patients had been given any treatment before thyroid surgery. The chain has TRBV7-9 and TRBJ2-1; D remains unclear. This TCR was recovered from a female donor with papillary thyroid cancer or a benign thyroid nodule (not recorded which). Some clones in this sample may be carry-over from other donors' samples. Sequencing input: adjacent normal tissue. CDR3 amino acids: CASSLEARLGEQFF. For the CDR3, the DNA is TGTGCCAGCAGCTTAGAGGCACGCCTCGGTGAGCAGTTCTTC. The full variable domain, rest sourced from reference TRBV7-9 and TRBJ2-1, is DTGVSQNPRHKITKRGQNVTFRCDPISEHNRLYWYRQTLGQGPEFLTYFQNEAQLEKSRLLSDRFSAERPKGSFSTLEIQRTEQGDSAMYLCASSLEARLGEQFFGPGTRLTVL.